This T cell receptor (beta chain) was captured in a study of regulatory T cells in long-lasting Graves disease. This clonotype was found many times. Libraries of TCR beta came from iRepertoire HTBI primers plus Arm-PCR of CDR3 regions. Each CDR3 protein is one row after TCRdb ran MiXCR on the multiplex PCR reads. The repertoire holds some 240,000 distinct CDR3 sequences, with around a fifth as singletons. Time point here: newly diagnosed GD, antithyroid drugs for less than 3 months. Making the TCR library involved RNA that had been extracted from PBMCs. Germline-derived CDR1 and CDR2 are LNHDA and SQIVND (reference sequence). Between the trimmed V and J ends, which lost 1 base and 2 bases, there was a span of 11 bases. CDR3 length equals 15 residues. The sample was also reused in another study, on T cells in Graves' hyperthyroidism and ophthalmopathy. That study adds: Patients aged 18 to 65 had newly diagnosed hyperthyroidism that had lasted under 2 months.

The specimen was peripheral blood mononuclear cells (PBMCs), collected at new diagnosis, from a patient treated with antithyroid drugs. This chain uses TRBV19 with TRBJ2-5; D is uncertain. This receptor was obtained from a young woman with Graves disease. CDR3 coding DNA: TGTGCCAGTAGTATAGGCCGGGTTCGACAAGAGACCCAGTACTTC. Encoded protein: CASSIGRVRQETQYF. Together with reference TRBV19 and TRBJ2-5, the CDR3 gives the full variable domain: DGGITQSPKYLFRKEGQNVTLSCEQNLNHDAMYWYRQDPGQGLRLIYYSQIVNDFQKGDIAEGYSVSREKKESFPLTVTSAQKNPTAFYLCASSIGRVRQETQYFGPGTRLLVL.